A selection of T cell receptor beta chains follows, all from one sample in a study of T cell changes during pregnancy in multiple sclerosis. Method: immunoSEQ multiplex PCR; TCRdb's copy keeps in-frame clones and lacks some. The sample comprises about 99,000 clones, 80% to 95% of which are singletons, and more than 0.75% rests with the top ten. The sample in question was peripheral blood, obtained after pregnancy. All receptors derive from a female donor with multiple sclerosis, enrolled in a pregnancy study. The CDR3 runs from the conserved cysteine through the conserved F or W. A D gene is named only where the DNA matches it firmly. Clone sizes are given selectively: once, few, many, or a class where the clone is expanded.

j_call d_call v_call cdr3_length clone_size cdr3_nt cdr3_aa
TRBJ1-5 NA TRBV27 14 once TGTGCCAGCAGTTTATCAGGGGTAGGGCAGCCCCAGCATTTT CASSLSGVGQPQHF
TRBJ1-2 NA TRBV18 15 once TGTGCCAGCTCACCACTCGTAGGACAGAACTATGGCTACACCTTC CASSPLVGQNYGYTF
TRBJ2-7 NA TRBV7-9 17 once TGTGCCAGCAGCTTATTTCTAACCCAAATCCACCCCTACGAGCAGTACTTC CASSLFLTQIHPYEQYF
TRBJ1-2 NA TRBV19 13 once TGTGCCAGTATGTCTTCGGCTAACTATGGCTACACCTTC CASMSSANYGYTF
TRBJ2-3 NA TRBV7-2 13 NA TGTGCCAGCAGCTTAGTTCAGGGGGATACGCAGTATTTT CASSLVQGDTQYF
TRBJ2-3 TRBD2 TRBV7-6 14 once TGTGCCAGCAGCCTCCTAGCGGGAGCAGATACGCAGTATTTT CASSLLAGADTQYF
TRBJ2-7 NA TRBV5-4 14 NA TGTGCCAGCAGCTTGGCCGCGGTTACCTACGAGCAGTACTTC CASSLAAVTYEQYF
TRBJ2-7 TRBD1 TRBV28 14 NA TGTGCCAGCAGCGACCCGGGACAGGGGAACGAGCAGTACTTC CASSDPGQGNEQYF
TRBJ2-3 NA TRBV6-4 14 NA TGTGCCAGCAGCATGGAGGTCGGAACAGATACGCAGTATTTT CASSMEVGTDTQYF
TRBJ2-7 TRBD2 TRBV6-1 16 once TGTGCCAGCAGTGCTTTCGGGACTAGCGGGAACTACGAGCAGTACTTC CASSAFGTSGNYEQYF
TRBJ2-7 NA TRBV5-4 13 NA TGTGCCAGCAGCTCGACTGATTTCGACGAGCAGTACTTC CASSSTDFDEQYF
TRBJ2-1 NA TRBV4-1 16 NA TGCGCCAGCAGCCAAGAGGGCGGGCGCTCCTACAATGAGCAGTTCTTC CASSQEGGRSYNEQFF
TRBJ2-1 NA TRBV6-5 15 once TGTGCCAGCAGTCAGGACAGTAGCTCCTACAATGAGCAGTTCTTC CASSQDSSSYNEQFF
TRBJ1-4 TRBD1 TRBV5-4 15 NA TGTGCCAGCAGCTTGTCGGGACAGGGTAATGAAAAACTGTTTTTT CASSLSGQGNEKLFF
TRBJ2-7 NA TRBV11-2 14 NA TGTGCCAGCAGCTTTAATCGAGGGTTCTACGAGCAGTACTTC CASSFNRGFYEQYF
TRBJ2-7 TRBD1 TRBV10-2 14 once TGCGCCAGCAGTGAATCGGACAGGTTCTACGAGCAGTACTTC CASSESDRFYEQYF
TRBJ2-7 NA TRBV28 14 once TGTGCCAGCAGTAGCGCTAGGAGTTCCTACGAGCAGTACTTC CASSSARSSYEQYF
TRBJ2-4 TRBD1 TRBV7-2 17 NA TGTGCCAGCAGCTTAGGGTCCGGGACAGGGGCCGCGGACATTCAGTACTTC CASSLGSGTGAADIQYF
TRBJ2-1 TRBD1 TRBV6-4 16 NA TGTGCCAGCAGTGACTTCCGGGACAGGGTGAAGAGTGAGCAGTTCTTC CASSDFRDRVKSEQFF
TRBJ2-2 NA TRBV5-1 16 NA TGCGCCAGCAGCTTGGTGGGGGGGCCGAACACCGGGGAGCTGTTTTTT CASSLVGGPNTGELFF
TRBJ2-3 TRBD1 TRBV18 14 NA TGTGCCAGCTCTGGACAGGAGAACACAGATACGCAGTATTTT CASSGQENTDTQYF
TRBJ2-2 NA TRBV19 13 NA TGTGCCAGTAGTATGGGGACACCCGGGGAGCTGTTTTTT CASSMGTPGELFF
TRBJ2-3 TRBD2 TRBV10-3 18 NA TGTGCCGTCGCCCGGACTAGCGGGAGGATGGAAGGGACAGATACGCAGTATTTT CAVARTSGRMEGTDTQYF
TRBJ2-1 TRBD1 TRBV6-1 19 NA TGTGCCAGCAGTGAAACCGGATTGGGGGGACAGGGGTCCGACAATGAGCAGTTCTTC CASSETGLGGQGSDNEQFF
TRBJ1-4 NA TRBV27 15 NA TGTGCCAGCAGTTTATCACGAGCGCCTAATGAAAAACTGTTTTTT CASSLSRAPNEKLFF
TRBJ2-3 TRBD2 TRBV9 16 NA TGTGCCAGCAGCCACCTCACTAGCGGGGAGACAGATACGCAGTATTTT CASSHLTSGETDTQYF
TRBJ2-7 NA TRBV4-2 15 NA TGTGCCAGCAGCCATTTTTGGACAGAGAGCTACGAGCAGTACTTC CASSHFWTESYEQYF
TRBJ2-7 TRBD2 TRBV7-8 19 NA TGTGCCAGCAGCTTAGGAACTAGCGGGAGCCCATCCCAGATACGCGAGCAGTACTTC CASSLGTSGSPSQIREQYF
TRBJ2-1 TRBD1 TRBV7-3 12 NA TGTGCCAGCAGCTCACAGGGGAGTGAGCAGTTCTTC CASSSQGSEQFF
TRBJ1-1 TRBD1 TRBV25-1 13 NA TGTGCCAGCAGTGTCAGGGGGCGTACTGAAGCTTTCTTT CASSVRGRTEAFF
TRBJ2-3 TRBD2 TRBV5-4 14 NA TGTGCCAGCAGCTGGACTAGCGGGCGTGATACGCAGTATTTT CASSWTSGRDTQYF
TRBJ2-3 TRBD2 TRBV28 14 once TGTGCCAGCAGTTGGGGACTAGCTAAGGATACGCAGTATTTT CASSWGLAKDTQYF
TRBJ2-5 NA TRBV30 13 NA TGTGCCTGGAGGATGGCGGGGCAAGAGACCCAGTACTTC CAWRMAGQETQYF
TRBJ2-7 TRBD2 TRBV6-4 15 NA TGTGCCAGCAGGTCGCGGCGGGAGCAATTACGGGAGCAGTACTTC CASRSRREQLREQYF
TRBJ2-2 NA TRBV19 15 once TGTGCCAGTAGTAACCGGGACTGGCGGGGCGGGGAGCTGTTTTTT CASSNRDWRGGELFF
TRBJ2-3 TRBD2 TRBV30 18 NA TGTGCCTGGATGTCGGTACGGAGACTAGCGGGAGTATCGGATACGCAGTATTTT CAWMSVRRLAGVSDTQYF
TRBJ2-3 TRBD1 TRBV19 14 NA TGTGCCAGTAGTCGGGACAGGAGGAGAGATACGCAGTATTTT CASSRDRRRDTQYF
TRBJ2-1 NA TRBV11-3 16 NA TGTGCCAGCAGCTTAGAGACTGGGAGCTCCTACAATGAGCAGTTCTTC CASSLETGSSYNEQFF
TRBJ1-2 NA TRBV5-1 15 NA TGCGCCAGCAGCTTGTCCTTAGCCGACGGTCTTGGCTACACCTTC CASSLSLADGLGYTF
TRBJ1-1 TRBD1 TRBV19 15 NA TGTGCCAGTAGTATAGCGCAGGGGGCCGACACTGAAGCTTTCTTT CASSIAQGADTEAFF
TRBJ2-5 TRBD2 TRBV27 15 NA TGTGCCAGCAGTTTATTTGGGGGAGGGTTAGGGACCCAGTACTTC CASSLFGGGLGTQYF
TRBJ1-4 NA TRBV19 16 NA TGTGCCAGTAGTATGACGGCGCCGCAGGGAGGTGAAAAACTGTTTTTT CASSMTAPQGGEKLFF
TRBJ2-7 NA TRBV18 16 NA TGTGCCAGCTCACCACTGGCCAGGGGCCCCACCTACGAGCAGTACTTC CASSPLARGPTYEQYF
TRBJ1-1 NA TRBV30 12 NA TGTGCCTGGAGTGCAGGGAACACTGAAGCTTTCTTT CAWSAGNTEAFF
TRBJ2-3 TRBD2 TRBV13 19 NA TGTGCCAGCAGCTTAGGCGGGTTAGGACTAGCGGACGGCACAGATACGCAGTATTTT CASSLGGLGLADGTDTQYF
TRBJ1-2 NA TRBV5-5 16 NA TGTGCCAGCAGTCTGCCAGGGATAAGGGGCCCCGATGGCTACACCTTC CASSLPGIRGPDGYTF
TRBJ2-7 NA TRBV13 13 NA TGTGCCAGCAGCCCGCCGGAGGGCTACGAGCAGTACTTC CASSPPEGYEQYF
TRBJ2-3 NA TRBV4-1 13 NA TGCGCCAGCAGCCAAGCTGGCACAGATACGCAGTATTTT CASSQAGTDTQYF
TRBJ2-1 TRBD1 TRBV25-1 13 NA TGTGCCAGCAGCTGGACAGGGTACAATGAGCAGTTCTTC CASSWTGYNEQFF
TRBJ2-3 TRBD2 TRBV5-1 16 NA TGCGCCAGCAGTTCTGACCCTAGCGGGAGCACAGATACGCAGTATTTT CASSSDPSGSTDTQYF
TRBJ1-4 NA TRBV19 13 NA TGTGCCAGTAGCCCAGGGTCAAAATCAAAACTGTTTTTT CASSPGSKSKLFF
TRBJ1-2 NA TRBV2 11 NA TGTGCCAGCAGTGTGGCCAGGGGCTACACCTTC CASSVARGYTF
TRBJ2-7 NA TRBV28 13 NA TGTGCCAGCGAGGGCCCCCGGGACTACGAGCAGTACTTC CASEGPRDYEQYF
TRBJ1-1 TRBD1 TRBV27 14 NA TGTGCCAGCAGTTCGCCAACAGGGGCCACTGAAGCTTTCTTT CASSSPTGATEAFF
TRBJ2-5 NA TRBV19 13 NA TGTGCCAGTAGTATCTTTTCTAAAGAGACCCAGTACTTC CASSIFSKETQYF
TRBJ2-1 TRBD2 TRBV10-1 15 NA TGCGCCAGCAGTGAGGGACTAGCGGGACACAATGAGCAGTTCTTC CASSEGLAGHNEQFF
TRBJ2-7 NA TRBV7-2 13 NA TGTGCCAGCAGCTCCGGTTTGCTCTACGAGCAGTACTTC CASSSGLLYEQYF
TRBJ2-7 NA TRBV9 14 NA TGTGCCAGCAGCGTACTCCAAGAGGCTCACGAGCAGTACTTC CASSVLQEAHEQYF